This TCR beta chain is from a study of breast tumors, draining lymph nodes, adjacent tissues. Findings and limits, study-wide: Tumor and nontumor repertoires were significantly more similar in luminal-like than in basal-like breast cancer. Data only fit, rather than demonstrated, lymph node origin of most tumor T cells. Compared with lymph nodes, tumors were less diverse; compared with nontumor tissue, more. The data were judged consistent with most tumor T cells coming from lymph node and expanding in tumor.

TCRdb reprocessed the multiplex PCR reads with MiXCR, giving one entry per CDR3 protein. This table has roughly 120,000 distinct CDR3 sequences, just under 20% appearing once. Samples came from axillary lymph nodes draining the breast cancer. Only a few counts were recorded for this clonotype. Its antigen is still unknown. The CDR3 runs 15 residues. Per the germline V gene, CDR1 is MNHEY and CDR2 is SMNVEV (reference sequence). J lost 8 bases, V lost 6 bases, and 15 bases had no gene match. The sequence was collected from a female donor with breast cancer. Some clones in this sample may be carry-over from other donors' samples. Material: axillary lymph node tissue. This sequence joins TRBV27 and TRBJ1-2; 7 positions match TRBD1. CDR3 in DNA: TGTGCCAGCAGGCAACCGGGACAGAGCCTATTAGGCTACACCTTC. As protein: CASRQPGQSLLGYTF.